This is a list of T cell receptor beta chains from one sample in a study of T cells after posttransplantation cyclophosphamide. Sequenced by immunoSEQ multiplex PCR; TCRdb stores in-frame clones only, minus some. Found here are 15,000 to 20,000 clones, about 90% of them singletons; the top ten hold approximately 7.3%. Sequences were derived from PBMCs, sampled after allogeneic stem cell transplant with posttransplant cyclophosphamide. The origin of the receptors is a female patient aged 40 to 55 who received an allogeneic stem cell transplant from a related donor, was CMV-positive, and had no GVHD. These T cells may partly come from the graft donor. CDR3s include the opening cysteine and the closing phenylalanine or tryptophan. Fields, in order: D gene, clone size, V gene, J gene, CDR3 DNA, CDR3 protein. D genes are given only for firm matches. Size is omitted from some rows. Given values are once, few, many or a class for expanded clones.

D gene: NA; clone size: NA; V gene: TRBV29-1; J gene: TRBJ1-1; CDR3 DNA: TGCAGCGTTGTGCGGATAAGATACACTGAAGCTTTCTTT; CDR3 protein: CSVVRIRYTEAFF
D gene: TRBD2; clone size: NA; V gene: TRBV7-9; J gene: TRBJ2-1; CDR3 DNA: TGTGCCAGCAGCTTACCCGGAGCGGGAGGGTCGTCGGGGCAGTTCTTC; CDR3 protein: CASSLPGAGGSSGQFF
D gene: TRBD2; clone size: NA; V gene: TRBV7-2; J gene: TRBJ2-7; CDR3 DNA: TGTGCCAGCAGCCCCGAATCTGGTCTAGCGGGAGAATACGAGCAGTACTTC; CDR3 protein: CASSPESGLAGEYEQYF
D gene: NA; clone size: NA; V gene: TRBV5-4; J gene: TRBJ2-7; CDR3 DNA: TGTGCCAGCAGCTTGGAACCCAAGAGGTCCTACGAGCAGTACTTC; CDR3 protein: CASSLEPKRSYEQYF
D gene: TRBD2; clone size: once; V gene: TRBV27; J gene: TRBJ2-3; CDR3 DNA: TGTGCCAGCAACCCCAGGACTAGCGGAACTAGCACAGATACGCAGTATTTT; CDR3 protein: CASNPRTSGTSTDTQYF
D gene: TRBD2; clone size: NA; V gene: TRBV6-5; J gene: TRBJ2-7; CDR3 DNA: TGTGCCAGCAGTTACGGACTAGCCAACTCCTACGAGCAGTACTTC; CDR3 protein: CASSYGLANSYEQYF
D gene: TRBD1; clone size: NA; V gene: TRBV29-1; J gene: TRBJ2-7; CDR3 DNA: TGCAGCGTTGTTGGAACAGGGGGTTACGAGCAGTACTTC; CDR3 protein: CSVVGTGGYEQYF
D gene: TRBD2; clone size: NA; V gene: TRBV19; J gene: TRBJ2-1; CDR3 DNA: TGTGCCAGTACGGGGACTAGTTTCAATGAGCAGTTCTTC; CDR3 protein: CASTGTSFNEQFF
D gene: NA; clone size: NA; V gene: TRBV7-9; J gene: TRBJ2-7; CDR3 DNA: TGTGCCAGCAGCCAGGACAACTACGAGCAGTACTTC; CDR3 protein: CASSQDNYEQYF
D gene: TRBD2; clone size: NA; V gene: TRBV18; J gene: TRBJ2-2; CDR3 DNA: TGTGCCAGCTCACCACGGGGGGGAAGCGGGAAGAACACCGGGGAGCTGTTTTTT; CDR3 protein: CASSPRGGSGKNTGELFF
D gene: TRBD1; clone size: NA; V gene: TRBV18; J gene: TRBJ2-4; CDR3 DNA: TGTGCCAGCTCACCACCGGGACAGGGTGACAAAAACATTCAGTACTTC; CDR3 protein: CASSPPGQGDKNIQYF
D gene: NA; clone size: NA; V gene: TRBV19; J gene: TRBJ1-1; CDR3 DNA: TGTGCCAGTAGTATTGACAGGAGGAACACTGAAGCTTTCTTT; CDR3 protein: CASSIDRRNTEAFF
D gene: NA; clone size: NA; V gene: TRBV9; J gene: TRBJ1-1; CDR3 DNA: TGTGCCAGCAGCGTAGCTCCAGGGGACGGGTACACTGAAGCTTTCTTT; CDR3 protein: CASSVAPGDGYTEAFF
D gene: NA; clone size: NA; V gene: TRBV12-5; J gene: TRBJ1-1; CDR3 DNA: TGTGCCCTCAGCGGGGCAGGAAACACTGAAGCTTTCTTT; CDR3 protein: CALSGAGNTEAFF
D gene: NA; clone size: NA; V gene: TRBV7-2; J gene: TRBJ2-1; CDR3 DNA: TGTGCCAGCAGGTCAAATGAGGCTTTCTACAATGAGCAGTTCTTC; CDR3 protein: CASRSNEAFYNEQFF
D gene: NA; clone size: NA; V gene: TRBV4-1; J gene: TRBJ1-3; CDR3 DNA: TGCGCCAGCAGCCAATGGGGCAGGGCTGGAAACACCATATATTTT; CDR3 protein: CASSQWGRAGNTIYF
D gene: NA; clone size: NA; V gene: TRBV28; J gene: TRBJ2-7; CDR3 DNA: TGTGCCAGCAGTCCATCCGGTGACATAGATCATCGCGAGCAGTACTTC; CDR3 protein: CASSPSGDIDHREQYF
D gene: NA; clone size: NA; V gene: TRBV27; J gene: TRBJ2-1; CDR3 DNA: TGTGCCAGCAGCCCTTTCGCGGGATGGGTGTATGAGCAGTTCTTC; CDR3 protein: CASSPFAGWVYEQFF
D gene: TRBD2; clone size: NA; V gene: TRBV27; J gene: TRBJ2-5; CDR3 DNA: TGTGCCAGCAGTTTTAGCGGGAGAGGTGCTGAGACCCAGTACTTC; CDR3 protein: CASSFSGRGAETQYF
D gene: NA; clone size: NA; V gene: TRBV9; J gene: TRBJ1-1; CDR3 DNA: TGTGCCAGCAGCCTCTCGGGAGGGGGGAGAACTGAAGCTTTCTTT; CDR3 protein: CASSLSGGGRTEAFF
D gene: TRBD1; clone size: NA; V gene: TRBV7-2; J gene: TRBJ2-1; CDR3 DNA: TGTGCCAGCAGCGTGCGACAGGGGGCTAATGAGCAGTTCTTC; CDR3 protein: CASSVRQGANEQFF
D gene: NA; clone size: NA; V gene: TRBV28; J gene: TRBJ2-1; CDR3 DNA: TGTGCCAGCAGCAGACCTCAGGGGAACAATGAGCAGTTCTTC; CDR3 protein: CASSRPQGNNEQFF
D gene: NA; clone size: NA; V gene: TRBV7-9; J gene: TRBJ2-3; CDR3 DNA: TGTGCCAGCAGCTTACCTTTATCCCGGGATACGCAGTATTTT; CDR3 protein: CASSLPLSRDTQYF